The 13 T cell receptor beta chains given below trace back to one sample, sequenced in a study of blood T cells in healthy people across ages. Alongside a J-beta primer mix, a sample-barcoded 5' primer served in a second PCR lasting 7 to 11 cycles. TCRdb processed the 5' RACE reads anew with MiXCR; each CDR3 protein has one entry. Of roughly 1.5 million distinct CDR3 sequences listed, around 40% were seen once; the top ten hold around 4%. Sequencing was carried out using blood. The receptor source for this set is a woman in her late teens or twenties in good health.

The sample holds a few counts of this clonotype. The J gene is TRBJ1-2, the V gene TRBV2; D is unresolved. Looked up from germline, CDR1 is SNHLY and CDR2 is FYNNEI. With 6 bases removed from V and 8 bases from J, the gap between germline ends came to 7 bases. The CDR3 is 10 residues long. CDR3 sequence: CASRGWGYTF. The CDR3 DNA reads TGTGCCAGCAGGGGCTGGGGCTACACCTTC.

This clonotype has more than one count but fewer than ten. The chain couples TRBV29-1 to TRBJ1-2; D is unclear. V dropped 1 base and J dropped 6 bases, with 9 bases sitting between them. The CDR3 is made up of 12 amino acids. Germline V gene data show CDR1 as SQVTM and CDR2 as ANQGSEA. The CDR3, as DNA: TGCAGCGTTGAAGCGGGAAGCAATGGCTACACCTTC. Its translation: CSVEAGSNGYTF.

The count of this clonotype is one. The rearrangement uses TRBV7-9 and TRBJ1-5, with D possibly being TRBD1 (6 bases). The V gene's germline CDR1 is SEHNR and CDR2 FQNEAQ (reference sequence). The CDR3 is made up of 14 amino acids. Trimming took off 6 bases at V and 2 bases at J, with 11 bases between the two ends. The CDR3 DNA reads TGTGCCAGCAGGAGAGGGGGGGGCAATCAGCCCCAGCATTTT. It yields the protein CASRRGGGNQPQHF.

This sequence joins TRBV10-3 and TRBJ2-7; D remains unclear. The better agreement between TRBJ2-5 and the DNA end casts doubt on the J call. CDR1 and CDR2 from the germline V gene are ENHRY and SYGVKD. The CDR3 is made up of 14 amino acids. The CDR3 DNA sequence: TGTGCCATCAGTGATGTGGGGATCGCAGAGACCCAGTACTTC. As protein: CAISDVGIAETQYF.

This clonotype appeared a few times. The chain is built from TRBV4-3 and TRBJ1-2; D unclear. The germline V gene encodes CDR1 LGHNA and CDR2 YSLEER. V lost 0 bases and J 8 bases, leaving 13 bases between the germline ends. This CDR3 is 14 amino acids long. The CDR3 coding sequence is TGCGCCAGCAGCCAAGATTTCCCCGGGAGGGGCTACACCTTC. The encoded protein is CASSQDFPGRGYTF.

This clonotype occurred a few times. The chain links TRBV20-1 to TRBJ1-6; D is perhaps TRBD1 (6 bases). The CDR3 is made up of 14 amino acids. Germline CDR1 and CDR2: DFQATT and SNEGSKA (reference sequence). The V gene lost 5 bases and the J gene lost 7 bases, with 15 bases spanning the gap. CDR3 residues: CSACTGRPNSPLHF. Written as DNA, the CDR3 is TGCAGTGCTTGTACAGGGCGGCCGAATTCACCCCTCCACTTT.

The table lists this clonotype with a few counts. The chain uses TRBV10-3 and TRBJ2-1, with unresolved D. Trimming shortened V by 3 bases and J by 0 bases, and 12 bases separated the two germline ends. The CDR3 is 16 amino acids. Germline V gene data show CDR1 as ENHRY and CDR2 as SYGVKD. CDR3 DNA: TGTGCCATCAGTGACGGCACCTCTAGCTCCTACAATGAGCAGTTCTTC. Translated: CAISDGTSSSYNEQFF.

This clonotype has just a few counts. The chain recombines TRBV18 with TRBJ2-7; possible D gene TRBD1, 6 bases. The germline CDR1 and CDR2 sequences are KGHSH and LQKENI. With 6 bases removed from V and 0 bases from J, the gap between germline ends came to 15 bases. There are 15 residues in the CDR3. CDR3 in DNA: TGTGCCAGCTCCCAGAAACAGGGCATCTCCTACGAGCAGTACTTC. Its protein product is CASSQKQGISYEQYF.

The CDR3 DNA reads TGCGCCAGCAGCCGAGGGACGGCCTTGGGCAATGAGCAGTTCTTC. The encoded protein is CASSRGTALGNEQFF. The chain uses TRBV4-3 and TRBJ2-1; possibly TRBD1 or TRBD2 for D (5 bases each). This CDR3 is 15 amino acids long. Germline V lookup: CDR1 LGHNA, CDR2 YSLEER. V was trimmed by 4 bases and J by 6 bases, leaving 16 bases between them.

The chain joins TRBV7-2 to TRBJ1-2, with a tentative D call TRBD1 (5 bases). Germline lookup yields CDR1 SGHTA and CDR2 FQGNSA. V was clipped by 4 bases and J by 0 bases, with 15 bases between them. CDR3 length: 16 residues. The CDR3 here is CASSSLGVRANYGYTF. In nucleotides, the CDR3 is TGTGCCAGCAGCTCCCTGGGGGTACGAGCTAACTATGGCTACACCTTC.

This clonotype was counted only a few times. The chain uses TRBV7-2 and TRBJ1-4, with D unresolved. The CDR3 is 14 residues long. CDR1 SGHTA and CDR2 FQGNSA come from the germline V gene. V was trimmed by 2 bases and J by 8 bases, leaving 12 bases between them. CDR3 bases: TGTGCCAGCAGCTTACTCGGAGGGAGGGAAAAACTGTTTTTT. It yields the protein CASSLLGGREKLFF.

This clonotype has just a few counts. The gene calls are TRBV24-1 and TRBJ2-7; 9 positions match TRBD1. Trimming at V came to 7 bases and at J to 6 bases, leaving 6 bases not matched to a gene. CDR1 and CDR2 from the germline V gene are KGHDR and SFDVKD. The CDR3 sequence is 13 residues long. DNA of the CDR3: TGTGCCACCAGACGGACAGGGGCAGCCGAGCAGTACTTC. Translation: CATRRTGAAEQYF.

J is TRBJ2-7 and V is TRBV25-1; D remains unclear. The CDR3 sequence is 14 residues long. V was pared by 6 bases and J by 7 bases, with 19 bases between. Per the germline V gene, CDR1 is MGHDK and CDR2 is SYGVNS. CDR3 nucleotide sequence: TGTGCCAGCAGCGAGGCCTGGACGGACGGTGAGCAGTACTTC. Translating gives CASSEAWTDGEQYF.